The subject of this entry is one T cell receptor beta chain. In its sample, this clonotype was seen many times. Its antigen remains unidentified. Per-base quality was not reported, and no clone a single base away is much larger than it. For CDR1 and CDR2, the germline V gene lists MGHDK and SYGVNS. The junction carries 8 bases between V and J, which are trimmed by 5 bases and 0 bases respectively. Counted from cysteine to phenylalanine, this CDR3 has 13 amino acids. Of the read, only the CDR3 DNA is kept; its 39 bases are in frame from base 1. Libraries were constructed by RT-PCR. The reads were generated on a NextSeq 550. The raw public data were reprocessed by TCRdb itself: fastp quality trimming at Q25, MiXCR clonotype calling, in-frame beta chains only. Every entry covers one CDR3 protein and lists the most common genes and DNA from its rows. The sample yields about a million distinct CDR3 sequences; about a sixth were counted once. 5% to 7.5% of the sample is held by the ten biggest clonotypes.

This sample stems from a study of patients and donors after allogeneic stem cell transplantation (dated by TCRdb to the early 2020s). Sequenced sample: blood, either unsorted or a sorted T cell fraction (not recorded which). The chain is encoded by TRBV25-1 joined to TRBJ2-7, and perhaps TRBD2 as D gene, on 6 matching bases. The clonotype was recovered from a human donor who was either an allogeneic HSCT recipient or a stem cell or donor lymphocyte infusion donor (not recorded which). It is not recorded whose cells these are; they may come from a transplant donor. The CDR3 protein is CASSSGVSYEQYF. The bases are TGTGCCAGCAGTTCGGGGGTCTCCTACGAGCAGTACTTC.